This T cell receptor beta chain was captured by sequencing in a study of T cell responses to AZD1222 COVID-19 vaccine. Whole-study results and caveats: Among AZD1222 vaccinees, only 5 to 7 were seropositive at baseline. Once two AZD1222 doses were given, Spike-specific TCR breadth and depth went up.

Method: immunoSEQ multiplex PCR; TCRdb's copy keeps in-frame clones and lacks some. The sample consists of 65,000 to 95,000 clones, approximately 83% of them appearing once. V lost 7 bases and J 4 bases, leaving 16 bases between the germline ends. Germline assignment: CDR1 SNHLY and CDR2 FYNNEI. This CDR3 comprises 14 residues. With respect to this clone: The antigen is unknown.

This clonotype was obtained from an adult who received the AZD1222 COVID-19 vaccine. The chain employs TRBV2 and TRBJ2-5; maybe TRBD1 (6 bases). The source material was peripheral blood, sampled 28 days after the second AZD1222 dose. CDR3: CASIEAQGGETQYF. CDR3 nucleotides: TGTGCCAGCATCGAAGCACAGGGTGGAGAGACCCAGTACTTC.